This T cell receptor beta chain emerged from a study of beta chain features in type 1 diabetes. Overall study findings and caveats: Diminished insertions and augmented deletions at VDJ junctions characterized type 1 diabetes patients. Highly expressing activated T cells could be over-counted with a cDNA template.

cDNA synthesis used the whole RNA isolate, giving expressed TCRB sequences. TCRdb's table, derived via immunoSEQ multiplex PCR, lists solely in-frame clones and lacks some. The sample has under 800,000 clones, roughly a sixth seen once. Sorting based on CD45RO/CCR7/CD25/CD127/CD95/CD27 separated CD4+ naive, central memory, regulatory and stem cell-like memory cells. Purities in excess of 95% were seen in all sorted populations. A few counts support this clone. Its antigen is unknown. The length of the CDR3 is 15 residues. Germline assignment: CDR1 LNHNV and CDR2 YYDKDF (reference sequence). Trimming left V 0 bases short and J 9 bases short, with 15 bases between.

The sample consisted of naive CD4+ T cells from blood. The chain joins TRBV15 to TRBJ2-1; no firm D call. The origin of this receptor is a young man in good health. The CDR3 region has the DNA TGTGCCACCAGCAGAGATTTCGTAGGCAGCAGTGAGCAGTTCTTC. It encodes CATSRDFVGSSEQFF.